Following are 30 T cell receptor beta chains from one sample sequenced in a study of control samples from healthy donors and cancer patients. The repertoire was sequenced with immunoSEQ multiplex PCR; TCRdb's copy has only in-frame clones and lacks some. Seen here are approximately 190,000 clones, approximately 91% observed once, and the top ten hold about 2%. Material: blood. Every receptor here comes from a man younger than 40 in good health.

This clone appeared a few times. The J gene is TRBJ2-1, the V gene TRBV4-1, with TRBD2 identical over 9 bases. The junction had 12 bases not matched to a gene; V was cut back by 1 base and J by 2 bases. The CDR3 is 19 amino acids. Per the germline V gene, CDR1 is MGHRA and CDR2 is YSYEKL. For the CDR3, the DNA is TGCGCCAGCAGCCAAGGCGGACGTCGCGGGGGGGACCCCTACAATGAGCAGTTCTTC. Encoded protein: CASSQGGRRGGDPYNEQFF.

The V call is TRBV3-1 (or the pseudogene TRBV3-2), the J call TRBJ2-3; D is unclear. Trimming stripped 0 bases from V and 4 bases from J, with 5 bases between. The germline gives CDR1 LGHDT, CDR2 YNNKEL (reference sequence). The CDR3 sequence is 13 residues long. The CDR3 DNA sequence: TGTGCCAGCAGCCAAGAGACCGCAGATACGCAGTATTTT. It codes for CASSQETADTQYF.

The J gene is TRBJ2-4, the V gene TRBV12-5; D may correspond to TRBD1 or TRBD2 (5 bases each). In germline, CDR1 is LGHNT, CDR2 FRNRAP. The CDR3 totals 14 residues. V was trimmed by 5 bases and J by 2 bases, leaving 10 bases between them. CDR3 DNA: TGTGCTAGTGGTCACGGGGCGTCCAAAAACATTCAGTACTTC. Translating gives CASGHGASKNIQYF. Full variable domain (remainder filled in from reference TRBV12-5 and TRBJ2-4): DARVTQTPRHKVTEMGQEVTMRCQPILGHNTVFWYRQTMMQGLELLAYFRNRAPLDDSGMPKDRFSAEMPDATLATLKIQPSEPRDSAVYFCASGHGASKNIQYFGAGTRLSVL.

This chain connects TRBV7-9 to TRBJ1-2, with 10 bases fitting TRBD1. The CDR3 length is 14 residues. Germline CDR1 is SEHNR and CDR2 is FQNEAQ (reference sequence). V was pared by 5 bases and J by 7 bases, with 7 bases of the junction left unmatched. The CDR3 bases are TGTGCCAGCAGCCCGGGGACAGGGGATCGTGGCTACACCTTC. Its protein product is CASSPGTGDRGYTF.

V gene TRBV6-6 combines with J gene TRBJ2-1; D is unclear. Per germline, CDR1 MNHNY and CDR2 SVGAGI (reference sequence). The CDR3 runs to 13 residues. The V end lost 4 bases, the J end lost 6 bases, and 10 bases lay between the germline ends. In nucleotides, the CDR3 is TGTGCCAGCAGTTGGGTAGATTTCAATGAGCAGTTCTTC. It yields the protein CASSWVDFNEQFF.

The chain combines TRBV3-1 (or the pseudogene TRBV3-2) with TRBJ1-2; 9 bases fit TRBD1. Germline assignment: CDR1 LGHDT and CDR2 YNNKEL (reference sequence). The V gene end was trimmed by 1 base and the J gene end by 4 bases; junction bases not matched to a gene: 7. This CDR3 contains 16 residues. CDR3 sequence reads: CASSQGLGTGSYGYTF. CDR3 nucleotides: TGTGCCAGCAGCCAAGGTTTAGGGACAGGGAGCTATGGCTACACCTTC.

The chain joins TRBV6-5 to TRBJ1-1, with TRBD1 matching 7 bases. Germline V gene data show CDR1 as MNHEY and CDR2 as SVGAGI. Germline trimming cut 2 bases from V and 0 bases from J; bases unmatched to any gene: 6. CDR3 length: 16 amino acids. The CDR3: CASSYRAGGMNTEAFF. CDR3 DNA sequence: TGTGCCAGCAGTTACCGGGCAGGGGGGATGAACACTGAAGCTTTCTTT.

V gene TRBV6-1 combines with J gene TRBJ1-3; D may be TRBD1 (5 bases). Germline CDR1 MNHNS, CDR2 SASEGT. The CDR3 is made up of 15 amino acids. V lost 3 bases and J 1 base, leaving 10 bases between the germline ends. DNA of the CDR3: TGTGCCAGCAGTGAGACGACAGCTTCTGGAAACACCATATATTTT. Protein sequence: CASSETTASGNTIYF.

V usage is TRBV4-2 and J usage is TRBJ1-5; no firm D call. Trimming took 4 bases from V and 3 from J, leaving 7 bases between them. Germline lookup yields CDR1 LGHNA and CDR2 YNFKEQ. The CDR3 consists of 13 residues. The CDR3 DNA reads TGTGCCAGCAGCCCTACAGCCAATCAGCCCCAGCATTTT. Encoded protein: CASSPTANQPQHF.

The chain uses TRBV7-9 and TRBJ1-4; D uncertain. V lost 1 base and J lost 8, with 8 bases in between. Germline values: CDR1 SEHNR, CDR2 FQNEAQ (reference sequence). CDR3 size: 13 residues. Here the CDR3 DNA reads TGTGCCAGCAGCTTAGAAGGTGTCGAAAAACTGTTTTTT. Protein sequence: CASSLEGVEKLFF.

The J gene is TRBJ2-2, the V gene TRBV24-1; TRBD1 agrees at 10 bases. CDR1 and CDR2 (germline): KGHDR, SFDVKD. This CDR3 is 16 amino acids long. The trim removed 5 bases at V and 5 bases at J, leaving 7 bases unmatched. The CDR3 DNA reads TGTGCCACCAGTGCCAGACAGGGGGCGCGAACCGGGGAGCTGTTTTTT. Translated, it gives CATSARQGARTGELFF.

This sequence joins TRBV5-6 and TRBJ2-3; 13 bases agree with TRBD2. Unmatched junction bases numbered 7, after V lost 0 bases and J lost 6 bases. CDR3 length equals 17 residues. CDR1 SGHDT and CDR2 YYEEEE come from the germline V gene. CDR3 bases: TGTGCCAGCAGCTTGGAAACCGGGACTAGCGGGGAGGATACGCAGTATTTT. It yields the protein CASSLETGTSGEDTQYF.

V is TRBV9 and J is TRBJ2-3; a possible D gene is TRBD2 (7 bases). There are 16 residues in the CDR3. V lost 0 bases and J lost 4, with 15 bases in between. Germline-derived CDR1 and CDR2 are SGDLS and YYNGEE. This chain's CDR3 is CASSVGSGGLADTQYF. Here the CDR3 DNA reads TGTGCCAGCAGCGTAGGGTCGGGGGGCCTTGCAGATACGCAGTATTTT.

V is TRBV5-4 and J is TRBJ2-3, with D maybe TRBD2 (7 bases). Germline-derived CDR1 and CDR2 are SGHNT and YYREEE (reference sequence). The ends were cut back, 7 bases at V and 1 base at J, with 16 bases in the middle. The CDR3 extends over 15 amino acids. CDR3 residues: CASSLGRGRTDTQYF. Here the CDR3 DNA reads TGTGCCAGCTCCCTGGGGCGGGGGCGCACAGATACGCAGTATTTT.

This chain links TRBV6-2 or TRBV6-3 with TRBJ2-1, with D possibly TRBD1 on 5 matching bases. The CDR3 extends over 17 amino acids. Germline V lookup: CDR1 MNHEY, CDR2 SVGEGT. Trimming took off 2 bases at V and 1 base at J, with 15 bases between the two ends. CDR3 sequence (DNA): TGTGCCAGCAGTTACCCCCGGGCAGGGCGTTCCTACAATGAGCAGTTCTTC. Translated, it gives CASSYPRAGRSYNEQFF.

This clone was seen a single time. The chain employs TRBV9 and TRBJ2-7; D unclear. Trimming removed 0 bases at V and 2 bases at J, with 12 bases between. Germline V gene sequence: CDR1 SGDLS, CDR2 YYNGEE. This CDR3 has 15 residues. In DNA form, the CDR3 reads TGTGCCAGCAGCGTAGGGGTAACAATGCCCTACGAGCAGTACTTC. Translation gives CASSVGVTMPYEQYF.

This clone was seen only once. The chain carries TRBV2 and TRBJ1-5; TRBD1 might be the D (5 bases). V shed 4 bases and J shed 6 bases, with 10 bases lying between them. This CDR3 is built from 13 residues. Germline V lookup: CDR1 SNHLY, CDR2 FYNNEI. CDR3 region: CASSVQESQPQHF. Here the CDR3 DNA reads TGTGCCAGCAGTGTACAGGAGAGTCAGCCCCAGCATTTT.

The gene calls are TRBV6-5 and TRBJ1-2; weak D call: TRBD1 (5 bases). The V and J ends lost 0 bases and 2 bases respectively, with 10 bases between them. CDR1 and CDR2 from the germline V gene are MNHEY and SVGAGI. This CDR3 is built from 15 residues. CDR3 residues: CASSYSAGTNYGYTF. The CDR3 DNA reads as TGTGCCAGCAGTTACTCGGCAGGGACGAACTATGGCTACACCTTC.

This clone has a single count. The same CDR3 also results from other DNA sequences found in this sample. The rearrangement uses TRBV13 and TRBJ2-3; TRBD2 matches at 7 bases. The CDR3 spans 15 residues. The V gene end was trimmed by 0 bases and the J gene end by 5 bases; junction bases not matched to a gene: 5. Per germline, CDR1 PRHDT and CDR2 FYEKMQ (reference sequence). The CDR3 nucleotides read TGTGCCAGCAGCTTAGGTTCGGGGGGAGGAGATACGCAGTATTTT. Amino acids: CASSLGSGGGDTQYF.

The chain employs TRBV7-9 and TRBJ1-1; D remains ambiguous. Germline CDR1 is SEHNR and CDR2 is FQNEAQ (reference sequence). The V end was cut by 1 base, the J end by 1 base, with 10 bases between. This CDR3 comprises 15 residues. CDR3 bases: TGTGCCAGCAGCTTAGATAGGGTTGGGAACACTGAAGCTTTCTTT. Encoded protein: CASSLDRVGNTEAFF.

The rearrangement joins TRBV7-8 to TRBJ2-7; 7 bases agree with TRBD1. The J segment lost 2 bases and the V segment lost 3 bases, leaving 1 base of the junction unmatched. This CDR3 contains 13 residues. Germline CDR1 reads SGHVS; CDR2 reads FQNEAQ. The CDR3 DNA sequence: TGTGCCAGCAGCTTGACAGGGACCTACGAGCAGTACTTC. It encodes CASSLTGTYEQYF.

The J gene is TRBJ1-6, the V gene TRBV28; D remains unclear. V was trimmed by 4 bases and J by 0 bases, leaving 7 bases between them. The CDR3 extends over 15 amino acids. CDR1 MDHEN and CDR2 SYDVKM come from the germline V gene. The CDR3 bases are TGTGCCAGCAGTTCCTCTGGCTCCTATAATTCACCCCTCCACTTT. It is translated as CASSSSGSYNSPLHF.

V is TRBV11-1 and J is TRBJ2-7; 10 nucleotides match TRBD2. CDR3 size: 14 residues. The V and J ends lost 5 bases and 4 bases, in that order; junction bases with no gene match: 5. Per the germline V gene, CDR1 is SGHAT and CDR2 is FQDESV (reference sequence). The CDR3 region is CASSPSGGAYEQYF. In DNA form, the CDR3 reads TGTGCCAGCAGCCCGAGCGGGGGGGCGTACGAGCAGTACTTC. Combining the CDR3 with reference TRBV11-1 and TRBJ2-7 gives the whole variable domain EAEVAQSPRYKITEKSQAVAFWCDPISGHATLYWYRQILGQGPELLVQFQDESVVDDSQLPKDRFSAERLKGVDSTLKIQPAELGDSAMYLCASSPSGGAYEQYFGPGTRLTVT.

This clone appeared once. The rearrangement uses TRBV6-1 and TRBJ1-4; tentative D call: TRBD1 (6 bases). Per germline, CDR1 MNHNS and CDR2 SASEGT. Trimming took 3 bases from V and 0 from J, leaving 8 bases between them. The CDR3 is made up of 15 amino acids. The CDR3 DNA follows: TGTGCCAGCAGTGATTGGACAGCAACTAATGAAAAACTGTTTTTT. Translating it yields CASSDWTATNEKLFF.

Comment on this clone: Other nucleotide sequences from this sample produce the same CDR3. The rearrangement joins TRBV9 to TRBJ1-2, with unresolved D. The germline CDR1 and CDR2 sequences are SGDLS and YYNGEE. The V end lost 3 bases, the J end lost 4 bases, and 4 bases lay between the germline ends. The CDR3 contains 11 residues. CDR3 sequence (DNA): TGTGCCAGCAGCGGACTCTATGGCTACACCTTC. This encodes CASSGLYGYTF.

The chain employs TRBV2 and TRBJ2-7, with 11 bases fitting TRBD1. The CDR3 is 13 amino acids. V dropped 6 bases and J dropped 3; count of bases not matched to a gene: 1. Germline V gene sequence: CDR1 SNHLY, CDR2 FYNNEI. The CDR3 bases are TGTGCCAGCAGGGGACAGGGGGGCTACGAGCAGTACTTC. Protein product: CASRGQGGYEQYF.

The chain employs TRBV5-1 and TRBJ2-3; TRBD2 matches at 8 bases. Germline V CDR1 and CDR2: SGHRS, YFSETQ. Unmatched junction bases numbered 9, after V lost 4 bases and J lost 2 bases. The CDR3 covers 16 residues. Here the CDR3 reads CASSTGDGGVTDTQYF. The CDR3 DNA is TGCGCCAGCAGCACCGGTGACGGGGGGGTCACAGATACGCAGTATTTT. The full variable domain, completed using reference TRBV5-1 and TRBJ2-3, is KAGVTQTPRYLIKTRGQQVTLSCSPISGHRSVSWYQQTPGQGLQFLFEYFSETQRNKGNFPGRFSGRQFSNSRSEMNVSTLELGDSALYLCASSTGDGGVTDTQYFGPGTRLTVL.

This sequence joins TRBV7-8 and TRBJ1-5, with D possibly TRBD1 on 6 matching bases. Germline V gene sequence: CDR1 SGHVS, CDR2 FQNEAQ. V was clipped by 6 bases and J by 6 bases, with 12 bases between them. The CDR3 has 13 amino acids. CDR3 protein: CASRNRDSQPQHF. The CDR3 DNA sequence: TGTGCCAGCAGAAACAGGGATAGTCAGCCCCAGCATTTT.

The chain links TRBV27 to TRBJ1-3, with D possibly matching TRBD1 (5 bases). The V gene's germline CDR1 is MNHEY and CDR2 SMNVEV (reference sequence). The CDR3 length is 13 residues. V was shortened by 5 bases and J by 3 bases, with 8 bases between the two germline ends. CDR3: CASSRRGGNTIYF. CDR3 sequence (DNA): TGTGCCAGCAGTCGTAGGGGTGGAAACACCATATATTTT.

The V and J genes are TRBV5-1 and TRBJ1-4; the match to TRBD1 covers 7 bases. The CDR3 runs 16 residues. The V gene's germline CDR1 is SGHRS and CDR2 YFSETQ. The V segment lost 7 bases and the J segment 8 bases; nucleotides outside the gene matches: 17. The chain's CDR3 is CASRAGTRGGEEKLFF. CDR3 nucleotides: TGCGCCAGCCGCGCGGGTACCAGGGGGGGTGAGGAAAAACTGTTTTTT.